This TCR beta chain was observed in a study of blood T cell repertoires in COVID-19. The V and J ends lost 8 bases and 8 bases respectively, with 18 bases between them. Germline V gene lookup returns CDR1 MGHRA and CDR2 YSYEKL. This CDR3 is built from 14 residues. Profiled with immunoSEQ multiplex PCR; TCRdb holds only in-frame clones, not every one. The sample lists some 190,000 clones, approximately 88% seen once, with approximately 3% in the top ten. Participant-reported clinical history was the basis for cohort assignment. V and J are TRBV4-1 and TRBJ1-4; D gene unclear. Sequencing was performed on PBMCs or T cells enriched from blood (not recorded which). This clonotype was obtained from a woman aged 25 to 45 who had recovered from COVID-19. In nucleotides, the CDR3 is TGCGCCAGCTCCCAGAGGGCGGGAGCAGAAAAACTGTTTTTT. It yields the protein CASSQRAGAEKLFF.